A single sample is the source of the 30 T cell receptor beta chains below, sequenced in a study of blood T cell repertoires in COVID-19. Some clones are missing from TCRdb's copy, which holds only in-frame ones; the method was immunoSEQ multiplex PCR. The table has nearly 55,000 clones, 65% to 80% seen once. Sequenced material: peripheral blood. Receptors were obtained from a human donor with active or convalescent COVID-19. The donor label of this sample is uncertain.

This chain links TRBV7-3 with TRBJ2-1; 8 nucleotides align to TRBD2. Trimming removed 5 bases from V and 6 bases from J; junction bases left unmatched: 12. Germline CDR1 is SGHTA and CDR2 is FQGTGA. This CDR3 contains 16 residues. The CDR3 DNA follows: TGTGCCAGCAGCCCCCCGGGACTAGTCAGTTTCAATGAGCAGTTCTTC. Amino acid sequence: CASSPPGLVSFNEQFF.

The rearrangement links TRBV9 to TRBJ2-1, with TRBD2 matching 12 bases. CDR1 and CDR2 from the germline V gene are SGDLS and YYNGEE. This CDR3 spans 18 amino acids. After removal of 0 bases from V and 4 bases from J, the junction contained 8 bases not matched to a gene. In nucleotides, the CDR3 is TGTGCCAGCAGCGTAGATCGAGGGACTAGCGGGTTATACAATGAGCAGTTCTTC. Translating gives CASSVDRGTSGLYNEQFF.

The rearrangement links TRBV4-3 to TRBJ2-2; TRBD2 matches 9 bases. The CDR3 length is 19 residues. The J segment lost 4 bases and the V segment lost 0 bases, leaving 12 bases of the junction unmatched. The germline V gene encodes CDR1 LGHNA and CDR2 YSLEER. The CDR3 is CASSQETRLAGVSTGELFF. For the CDR3, the DNA is TGCGCCAGCAGCCAAGAAACCCGTTTAGCGGGAGTGTCCACCGGGGAGCTGTTTTTT.

The DNA for the CDR3 is TGTGCCAGCAGTAGTCTAGAGCAGTACTTC. As protein: CASSSLEQYF. The genes are TRBV2 and TRBJ2-7, with unresolved D. Per the germline V gene, CDR1 is SNHLY and CDR2 is FYNNEI. This CDR3 is built from 10 residues. Trimming removed 5 bases at V and 7 bases at J, with 6 bases between.

This sequence joins TRBV6-6 and TRBJ2-7; D is possibly TRBD1 (5 bases). The CDR3 is made up of 15 amino acids. Germline values: CDR1 MNHNY, CDR2 SVGAGI (reference sequence). V lost 6 bases and J 0 bases, leaving 15 bases between the germline ends. The CDR3, as DNA: TGTGCCAGCAGCCTGAGTCTGGACATCTCCTACGAGCAGTACTTC. It translates to CASSLSLDISYEQYF.

The chain is built from TRBV10-3 and TRBJ2-5; D is possibly TRBD2 (5 bases). CDR3 length equals 11 residues. The germline CDR1 and CDR2 sequences are ENHRY and SYGVKD. V was pared by 6 bases and J by 7 bases, with 9 bases between. The CDR3 is CAISQLGTQYF. CDR3 bases: TGTGCCATCAGCCAACTAGGGACCCAGTACTTC.

This chain joins TRBV27 and TRBJ2-1; D possibly corresponds to TRBD1 (6 bases). The CDR3 is 14 residues long. Germline V gene lookup returns CDR1 MNHEY and CDR2 SMNVEV (reference sequence). V lost 7 bases to trimming and J lost 6 bases, with 16 bases between them. CDR3 bases: TGTGCCAGCATAGGACAGACGAAATTCAATGAGCAGTTCTTC. Protein product: CASIGQTKFNEQFF.

The count of this clone is one. The rearrangement links TRBV24-1 to TRBJ2-5; 9 positions match TRBD2. The junction had 6 bases not matched to a gene; V was cut back by 10 bases and J by 1 base. Germline CDR1 is KGHDR and CDR2 is SFDVKD. The CDR3 loop spans 14 amino acids. The CDR3 sequence is CATGGSGSQETQYF. CDR3 coding DNA: TGTGCCACAGGGGGTAGCGGGAGCCAAGAGACCCAGTACTTC.

The rearrangement links TRBV11-2 to TRBJ2-1; 7 nucleotides agree with TRBD2. Trimming removed 10 bases from V and 7 bases from J; junction bases left unmatched: 13. The germline V gene encodes CDR1 SGHAT and CDR2 FQNNGV. The CDR3 runs to 14 residues. The CDR3 nucleotides read TGTGCCACCCAGGGCGGGGGATACAGGAATGAGCAGTTCTTC. Protein sequence: CATQGGGYRNEQFF. The variable domain in full, completed from reference TRBV11-2 and TRBJ2-1, reads EAGVAQSPRYKIIEKRQSVAFWCNPISGHATLYWYQQILGQGPKLLIQFQNNGVVDDSQLPKDRFSAERLKGVDSTLKIQPAKLEDSAVYLCATQGGGYRNEQFFGPGTRLTVL.

The chain carries TRBV7-9 and TRBJ1-1, with no clear D. The germline V and J ends were trimmed by 5 bases and 7 bases, with 11 bases remaining between them. The germline V gene encodes CDR1 SEHNR and CDR2 FQNEAQ (reference sequence). CDR3 size: 12 residues. The CDR3: CASSPRVNEAFF. The CDR3 DNA reads TGTGCCAGCAGCCCTAGAGTTAATGAAGCTTTCTTT.

The chain links TRBV18 to TRBJ2-7; 7 nucleotides line up with TRBD1. This CDR3 spans 14 amino acids. The junction had 4 bases not matched to a gene; V was cut back by 3 bases and J by 2 bases. CDR1 is KGHSH, CDR2 LQKENI, per germline. CDR3 nucleotides: TGTGCCAGCTCACCTAGACAGGGTACCTACGAGCAGTACTTC. It specifies CASSPRQGTYEQYF.

The rearrangement links TRBV20-1 to TRBJ2-5; weak D call: TRBD2 (5 bases). The V gene's germline CDR1 is DFQATT and CDR2 SNEGSKA (reference sequence). V was pared by 3 bases and J by 2 bases, with 13 bases between. The CDR3 sequence is 14 residues long. CDR3 protein: CSASFQRKQETQYF. The CDR3 DNA follows: TGCAGTGCTAGTTTCCAGCGGAAACAAGAGACCCAGTACTTC.

This chain connects TRBV10-3 to TRBJ2-7, with 9 bases that match TRBD2. The CDR3 extends over 16 amino acids. Per germline, CDR1 ENHRY and CDR2 SYGVKD. After removal of 2 bases from V and 2 bases from J, the junction contained 7 bases not matched to a gene. This CDR3 is CAISETGTSRPYEQYF. CDR3 DNA: TGTGCCATCAGTGAGACCGGGACTAGCCGTCCCTACGAGCAGTACTTC.

The rearrangement uses TRBV30 and TRBJ2-4; 15 nucleotides align to TRBD2. V shed 4 bases, J shed 1 base, and the junction held 5 bases outside the gene matches. This CDR3 has 17 residues. The germline V gene encodes CDR1 GTSNPN and CDR2 SVGIG (reference sequence). The CDR3 loop reads CAWKGLAGGLAKNIQYF. CDR3 DNA sequence: TGTGCCTGGAAGGGACTAGCGGGAGGTCTCGCCAAAAACATTCAGTACTTC.

This rearrangement joins TRBV18 to TRBJ1-4, with 8 positions matching TRBD1. CDR1 is KGHSH and CDR2 is LQKENI in the germline V gene. CDR3 length: 17 residues. V was clipped by 3 bases and J by 7 bases; unmatched bases: 13. CDR3 sequence: CASSPILGQGVGEKLFF. The CDR3, as DNA: TGTGCCAGCTCACCCATCCTTGGACAGGGTGTTGGTGAAAAACTGTTTTTT.

This clone is categorized as large. V gene TRBV9 combines with J gene TRBJ1-1; 7 nucleotides line up with TRBD1. V lost 5 bases, J lost 7 bases, and 11 bases stayed unmatched. The CDR3 runs to 14 residues. CDR1 and CDR2 (germline): SGDLS, YYNGEE. The CDR3 nucleotides are TGTGCCAGCAGGAGAGGAGGGGGCGAGGGTGAAGCTTTCTTT. This encodes CASRRGGGEGEAFF.

This clone appeared a single time. The chain employs TRBV30 and TRBJ1-2; 7 bases align to TRBD1. The CDR3 spans 13 residues. The trim removed 3 bases at V and 2 bases at J, leaving 3 bases unmatched. CDR1 and CDR2 from the germline V gene are GTSNPN and SVGIG (reference sequence). The CDR3 here is CAWRTGRNYGYTF. The CDR3, as DNA: TGTGCCTGGAGGACAGGGAGGAACTATGGCTACACCTTC.

The rearrangement links TRBV28 to TRBJ2-1, with 7 bases aligning to TRBD1. The germline CDR1 and CDR2 sequences are MDHEN and SYDVKM. The CDR3 is made up of 13 amino acids. Trimming at V came to 5 bases and at J to 6 bases, leaving 4 bases not matched to a gene. The CDR3 loop reads CASSQRGRNEQFF. In nucleotides, the CDR3 is TGTGCCAGCAGTCAGAGGGGGCGCAATGAGCAGTTCTTC.

V and J are TRBV6-2 or TRBV6-3 and TRBJ2-7; 13 bases line up with TRBD2. This CDR3 region has 14 residues. Germline V lookup: CDR1 MNHEY, CDR2 SVGEGT. Trimming at V came to 4 bases and at J to 5 bases, leaving 2 bases not matched to a gene. Here the CDR3 DNA reads TGTGCCAGCAGTTTCGGACTAGCGGGAGACGAGCAGTACTTC. The encoded protein is CASSFGLAGDEQYF.

Sample share makes this clone medium-sized. CDR3: CAISPGQIERGNEKLFF. In DNA form, the CDR3 reads TGTGCCATCAGTCCCGGACAGATCGAGAGGGGGAATGAAAAACTGTTTTTT. The chain combines TRBV10-3 with TRBJ1-4; D possibly corresponds to TRBD1 (6 bases). V lost 5 bases and J 5 bases, leaving 21 bases between the germline ends. The CDR3 has 17 amino acids. Germline values: CDR1 ENHRY, CDR2 SYGVKD.

The chain has TRBV14 and TRBJ2-7, with 11 bases fitting TRBD2. The CDR3 is made up of 15 amino acids. The J segment lost 1 base and the V segment lost 1 base, leaving 0 bases of the junction unmatched. Germline V CDR1 and CDR2: SGHDN, FVKESK. In DNA, the CDR3 is TGTGCCAGCAGCCAAGGGACTAGCGGGTCCTACGAGCAGTACTTC. This codes for CASSQGTSGSYEQYF.

The chain recombines TRBV7-3 with TRBJ2-3; D uncertain. Germline CDR1 SGHTA, CDR2 FQGTGA. Trimming cost V 2 bases and J 2 bases, with 14 bases left between them. The CDR3 has 16 residues. The CDR3 loop reads CASSLSGSSVTDTQYF. CDR3 DNA: TGTGCCAGCAGCTTATCGGGTAGTAGTGTCACAGATACGCAGTATTTT.

V is TRBV5-5 and J is TRBJ1-1; 8 bases are a match to TRBD1. Germline V gene data show CDR1 as SGHKS and CDR2 as YYEKEE (reference sequence). The CDR3 is 14 amino acids. V was pared by 4 bases and J by 6 bases, with 8 bases of the junction left unmatched. This CDR3 reads CASSPRGLEAEAFF. The CDR3, as DNA: TGTGCCAGCAGCCCCAGGGGGCTCGAGGCTGAAGCTTTCTTT.

The chain has TRBV9 and TRBJ2-3; no clear D gene. V lost 1 base to trimming and J lost 0 bases, with 9 bases between them. The CDR3 covers 15 residues. Germline CDR1 SGDLS, CDR2 YYNGEE. CDR3 in amino acids: CASSVFELSTDTQYF. CDR3 nucleotide sequence: TGTGCCAGCAGCGTATTTGAACTTAGCACAGATACGCAGTATTTT.

This clone has just a few counts. This chain uses TRBV4-1 with TRBJ2-1; no clear D gene. Germline V CDR1 and CDR2: MGHRA, YSYEKL. The CDR3 length is 16 residues. The ends were cut back, 0 bases at V and 4 bases at J, with 13 bases in the middle. The CDR3 nucleotides are TGCGCCAGCAGCCAAGAAAGTAGTTCCCCATACAATGAGCAGTTCTTC. Encoded protein: CASSQESSSPYNEQFF.

The V and J genes are TRBV30 and TRBJ2-7; D is uncertain. The germline V and J ends were trimmed by 0 bases and 4 bases, with 7 bases remaining between them. This CDR3 has 12 residues. Germline loops: CDR1 GTSNPN, CDR2 SVGIG (reference sequence). For the CDR3, the DNA is TGTGCCTGGAGTGTATCCCGTTACGAGCAGTACTTC. Translating it yields CAWSVSRYEQYF. Variable domain in full (rest from reference TRBV30 and TRBJ2-7): SQTIHQWPATLVQPVGSPLSLECTVEGTSNPNLYWYRQAAGRGLQLLFYSVGIGQISSEVPQNLSASRPQDRQFILSSKKLLLSDSGFYLCAWSVSRYEQYFGPGTRLTVT.

J is TRBJ1-6 and V is TRBV5-1; 7 positions agree with TRBD1. The junction had 5 bases not matched to a gene; V was cut back by 4 bases and J by 7 bases. Germline CDR1 is SGHRS and CDR2 is YFSETQ. This CDR3 has 14 amino acids. The CDR3 bases are TGCGCCAGCAGCGAGGGACAGACCAATTCACCCCTCCACTTT. It yields the protein CASSEGQTNSPLHF.

This chain joins TRBV5-1 and TRBJ2-1, with D possibly matching TRBD2 (7 bases). V was shortened by 7 bases and J by 7 bases, with 18 bases between the two germline ends. The CDR3 spans 14 residues. The germline V gene encodes CDR1 SGHRS and CDR2 YFSETQ. CDR3 bases: TGCGCCAGCGAGGCGGGGGCCTCCTCGAATGAGCAGTTCTTC. Translating it yields CASEAGASSNEQFF.

This clone appeared once. In DNA form, the CDR3 reads TGTGCCAGCAGTCGCTTCGCGGATAGCAATCAGCCCCAGCATTTT. It specifies CASSRFADSNQPQHF. V is TRBV2 and J is TRBJ1-5; D not certain. The length of the CDR3 is 15 residues. Germline lookup yields CDR1 SNHLY and CDR2 FYNNEI. V was shortened by 5 bases and J by 0 bases, with 11 bases between the two germline ends. The full variable domain, rest sourced from reference TRBV2 and TRBJ1-5, is EPEVTQTPSHQVTQMGQEVILRCVPISNHLYFYWYRQILGQKVEFLVSFYNNEISEKSEIFDDQFSVERPDGSNFTLKIRSTKLEDSAMYFCASSRFADSNQPQHFGDGTRLSIL.

V usage is TRBV7-9 and J usage is TRBJ1-1; 8 positions agree with TRBD1. Germline V gene sequence: CDR1 SEHNR, CDR2 FQNEAQ (reference sequence). Trimming at V came to 4 bases and at J to 2 bases, leaving 3 bases not matched to a gene. The CDR3 totals 14 residues. The CDR3 sequence: CASSSGQVNTEAFF. Here the CDR3 DNA reads TGTGCCAGCAGCTCGGGACAGGTCAACACTGAAGCTTTCTTT.